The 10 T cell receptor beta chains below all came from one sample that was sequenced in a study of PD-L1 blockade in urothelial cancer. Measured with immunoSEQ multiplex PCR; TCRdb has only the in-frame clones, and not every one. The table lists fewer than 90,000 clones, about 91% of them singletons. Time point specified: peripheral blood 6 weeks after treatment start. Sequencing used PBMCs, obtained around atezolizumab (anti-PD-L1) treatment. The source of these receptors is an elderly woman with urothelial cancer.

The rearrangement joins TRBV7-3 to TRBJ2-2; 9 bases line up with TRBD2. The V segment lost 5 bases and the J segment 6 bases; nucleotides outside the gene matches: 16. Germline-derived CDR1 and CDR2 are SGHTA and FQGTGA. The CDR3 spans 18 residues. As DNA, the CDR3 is TGTGCCAGCAGCGCCCGCCGGCGGGAGGGCCAGTTGTCCGGGGAGCTGTTTTTT. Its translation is CASSARRREGQLSGELFF.

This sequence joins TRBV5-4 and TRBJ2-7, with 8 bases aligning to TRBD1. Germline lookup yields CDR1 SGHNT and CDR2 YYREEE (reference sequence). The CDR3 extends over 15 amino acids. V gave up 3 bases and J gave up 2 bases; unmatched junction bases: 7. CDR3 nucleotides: TGTGCCAGCAGCTCTACAGGGGGGACCGCCTACGAGCAGTACTTC. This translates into CASSSTGGTAYEQYF. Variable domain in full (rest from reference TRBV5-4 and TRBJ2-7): ETGVTQSPTHLIKTRGQQVTLRCSSQSGHNTVSWYQQALGQGPQFIFQYYREEENGRGNFPPRFSGLQFPNYSSELNVNALELDDSALYLCASSSTGGTAYEQYFGPGTRLTVT.

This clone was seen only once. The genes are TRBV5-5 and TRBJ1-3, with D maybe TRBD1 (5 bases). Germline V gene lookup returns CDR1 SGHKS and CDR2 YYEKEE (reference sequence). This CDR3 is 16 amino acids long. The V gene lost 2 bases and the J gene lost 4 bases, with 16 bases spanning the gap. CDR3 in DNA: TGTGCCAGCAGCTTTACCAGGGAGGGGAGAGGAAACACCATATATTTT. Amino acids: CASSFTREGRGNTIYF.

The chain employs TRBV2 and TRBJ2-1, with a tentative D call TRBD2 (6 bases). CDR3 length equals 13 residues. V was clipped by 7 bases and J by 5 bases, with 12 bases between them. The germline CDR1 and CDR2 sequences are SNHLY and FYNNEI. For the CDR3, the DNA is TGTGCCAGCATGAGGGACTTTAACAATGAGCAGTTCTTC. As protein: CASMRDFNNEQFF.

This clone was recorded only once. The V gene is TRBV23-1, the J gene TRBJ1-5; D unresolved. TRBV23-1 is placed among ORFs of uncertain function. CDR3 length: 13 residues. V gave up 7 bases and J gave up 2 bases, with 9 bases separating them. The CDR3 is CASKAEGNQPQHF. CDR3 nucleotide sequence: TGCGCCAGCAAGGCCGAGGGCAATCAGCCCCAGCATTTT.

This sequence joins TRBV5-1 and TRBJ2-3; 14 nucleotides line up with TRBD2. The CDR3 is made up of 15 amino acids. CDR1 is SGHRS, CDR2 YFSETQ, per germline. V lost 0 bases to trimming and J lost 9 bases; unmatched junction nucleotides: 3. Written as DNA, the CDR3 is TGCGCCAGCAGCTTGGAGGGACTAGCGGGAGAGACGCAGTATTTT. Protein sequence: CASSLEGLAGETQYF.

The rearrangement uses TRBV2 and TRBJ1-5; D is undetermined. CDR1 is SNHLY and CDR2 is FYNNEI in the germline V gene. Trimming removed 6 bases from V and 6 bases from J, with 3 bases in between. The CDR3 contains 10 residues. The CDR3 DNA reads TGTGCCAGCAGCTTTCAGCCCCAGCATTTT. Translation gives CASSFQPQHF.

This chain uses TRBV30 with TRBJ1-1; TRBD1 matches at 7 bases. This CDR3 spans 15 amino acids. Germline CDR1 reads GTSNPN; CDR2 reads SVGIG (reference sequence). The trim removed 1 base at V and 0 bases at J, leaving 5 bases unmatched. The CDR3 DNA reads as TGTGCCTGGAGTGCCACAGGGGCGATGAACACTGAAGCTTTCTTT. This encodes CAWSATGAMNTEAFF.

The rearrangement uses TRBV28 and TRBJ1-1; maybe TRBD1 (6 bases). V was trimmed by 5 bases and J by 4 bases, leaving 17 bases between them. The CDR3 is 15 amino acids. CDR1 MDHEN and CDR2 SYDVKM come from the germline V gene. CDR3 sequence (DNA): TGTGCCAGCAGTCTTTCCCTACAGGGACCCACTGAAGCTTTCTTT. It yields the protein CASSLSLQGPTEAFF.

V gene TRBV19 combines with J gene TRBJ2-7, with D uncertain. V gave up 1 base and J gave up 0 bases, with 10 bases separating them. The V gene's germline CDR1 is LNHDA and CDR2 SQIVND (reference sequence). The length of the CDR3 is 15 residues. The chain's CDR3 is CASSIGAVSSYEQYF. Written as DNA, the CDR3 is TGTGCCAGTAGTATAGGGGCAGTTAGCTCCTACGAGCAGTACTTC.